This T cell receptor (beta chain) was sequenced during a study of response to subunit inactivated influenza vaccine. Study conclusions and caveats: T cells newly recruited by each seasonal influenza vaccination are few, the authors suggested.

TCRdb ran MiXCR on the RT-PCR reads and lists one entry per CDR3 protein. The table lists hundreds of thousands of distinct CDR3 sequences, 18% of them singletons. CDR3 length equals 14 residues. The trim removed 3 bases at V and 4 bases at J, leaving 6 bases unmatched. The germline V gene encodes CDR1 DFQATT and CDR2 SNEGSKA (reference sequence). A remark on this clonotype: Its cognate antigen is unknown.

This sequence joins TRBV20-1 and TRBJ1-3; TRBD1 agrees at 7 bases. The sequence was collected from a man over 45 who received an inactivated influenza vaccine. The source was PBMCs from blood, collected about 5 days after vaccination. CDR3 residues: CSASRGGVGNTIYF. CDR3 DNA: TGCAGTGCTAGCAGGGGGGGGGTAGGAAACACCATATATTTT.